Here is one T cell receptor beta chain with its context. This entry comes from a study of T cell changes during pregnancy in multiple sclerosis. TCRdb keeps only in-frame clones here, not all; method: immunoSEQ multiplex PCR. The sample holds 95,000 to 110,000 clones, approximately 90% seen once. J lost 3 bases, V lost 4 bases, and 2 bases had no gene match. This CDR3 is 15 amino acids long. CDR1 and CDR2 from the germline V gene are SGHNT and YYREEE (reference sequence). The chain couples TRBV5-4 to TRBJ2-3; 13 bases agree with TRBD2. This clonotype originated in a female donor with multiple sclerosis, enrolled in a pregnancy study. The source was peripheral blood, collected after pregnancy. The CDR3 sequence is CASSTTSGRTDTQYF. The CDR3 nucleotides are TGTGCCAGCAGCACGACTAGCGGGAGGACAGATACGCAGTATTTT. The variable domain in full, completed from reference TRBV5-4 and TRBJ2-3, reads ETGVTQSPTHLIKTRGQQVTLRCSSQSGHNTVSWYQQALGQGPQFIFQYYREEENGRGNFPPRFSGLQFPNYSSELNVNALELDDSALYLCASSTTSGRTDTQYFGPGTRLTVL.